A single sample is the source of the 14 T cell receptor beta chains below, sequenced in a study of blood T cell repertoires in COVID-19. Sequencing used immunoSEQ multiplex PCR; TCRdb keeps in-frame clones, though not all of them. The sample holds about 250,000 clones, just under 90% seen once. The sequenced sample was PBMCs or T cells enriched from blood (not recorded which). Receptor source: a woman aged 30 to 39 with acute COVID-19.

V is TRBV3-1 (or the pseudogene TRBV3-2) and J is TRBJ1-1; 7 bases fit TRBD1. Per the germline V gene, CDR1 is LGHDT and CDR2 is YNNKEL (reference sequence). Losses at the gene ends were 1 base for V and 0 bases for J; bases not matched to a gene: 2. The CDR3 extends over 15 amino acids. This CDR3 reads CASSQGGTVNTEAFF. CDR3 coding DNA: TGTGCCAGCAGCCAAGGAGGGACAGTGAACACTGAAGCTTTCTTT.

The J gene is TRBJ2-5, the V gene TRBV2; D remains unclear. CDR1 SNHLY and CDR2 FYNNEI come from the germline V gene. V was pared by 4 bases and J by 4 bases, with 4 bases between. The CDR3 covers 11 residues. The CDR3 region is CASSAGETQYF. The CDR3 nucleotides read TGTGCCAGCAGTGCCGGAGAGACCCAGTACTTC.

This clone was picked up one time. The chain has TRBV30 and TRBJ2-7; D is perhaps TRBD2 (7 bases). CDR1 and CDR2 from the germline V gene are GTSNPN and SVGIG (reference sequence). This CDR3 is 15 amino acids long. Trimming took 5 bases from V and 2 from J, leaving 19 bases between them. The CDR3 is CAWGPRGALAYEQYF. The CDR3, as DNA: TGTGCCTGGGGCCCCCGGGGGGCGTTGGCCTACGAGCAGTACTTC.

Here the CDR3 reads CASSPRTSGGPSSYNEQFF. The CDR3 bases are TGTGCCAGCAGCCCCCGGACTAGCGGGGGGCCGAGCTCCTACAATGAGCAGTTCTTC. The rearrangement joins TRBV14 to TRBJ2-1, with 14 bases aligning to TRBD2. V trimming: 4 bases; J trimming: 0 bases; junction bases outside the gene matches: 8. The CDR3 has 19 residues. Germline-derived CDR1 and CDR2 are SGHDN and FVKESK.

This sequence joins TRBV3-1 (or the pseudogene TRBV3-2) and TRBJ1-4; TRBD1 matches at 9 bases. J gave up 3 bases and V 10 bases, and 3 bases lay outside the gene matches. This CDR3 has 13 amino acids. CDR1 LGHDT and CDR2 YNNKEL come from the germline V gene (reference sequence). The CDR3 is CATRDRANEKLFF. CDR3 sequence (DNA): TGTGCCACCCGGGACAGGGCTAATGAAAAACTGTTTTTT.

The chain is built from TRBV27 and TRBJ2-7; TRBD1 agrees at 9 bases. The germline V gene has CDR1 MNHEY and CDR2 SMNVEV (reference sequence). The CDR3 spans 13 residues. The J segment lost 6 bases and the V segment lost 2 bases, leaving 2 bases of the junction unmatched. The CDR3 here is CASSLGTGREQYF. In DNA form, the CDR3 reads TGTGCCAGCAGTTTAGGGACAGGGCGCGAGCAGTACTTC.

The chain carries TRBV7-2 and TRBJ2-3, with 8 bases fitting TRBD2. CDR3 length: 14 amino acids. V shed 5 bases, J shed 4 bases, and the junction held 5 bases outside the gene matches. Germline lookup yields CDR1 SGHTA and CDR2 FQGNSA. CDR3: CASSPTSGPDTQYF. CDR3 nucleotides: TGTGCCAGCAGCCCCACTAGCGGACCAGATACGCAGTATTTT. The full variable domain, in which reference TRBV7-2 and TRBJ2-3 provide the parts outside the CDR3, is GAGVSQSPSNKVTEKGKDVELRCDPISGHTALYWYRQSLGQGLEFLIYFQGNSAPDKSGLPSDRFSAERTGGSVSTLTIQRTQQEDSAVYLCASSPTSGPDTQYFGPGTRLTVL.

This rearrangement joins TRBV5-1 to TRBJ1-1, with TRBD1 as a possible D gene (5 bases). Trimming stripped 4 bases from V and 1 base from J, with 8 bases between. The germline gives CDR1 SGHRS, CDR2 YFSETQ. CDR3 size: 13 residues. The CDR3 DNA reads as TGCGCCAGCAGCGTCGGACAGAACACTGAAGCTTTCTTT. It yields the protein CASSVGQNTEAFF.

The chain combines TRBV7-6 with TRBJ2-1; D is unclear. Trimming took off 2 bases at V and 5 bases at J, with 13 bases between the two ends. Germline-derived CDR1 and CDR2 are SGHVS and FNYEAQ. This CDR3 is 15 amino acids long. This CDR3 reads CASSLRSSPNNEQFF. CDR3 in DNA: TGTGCCAGCAGCTTACGTAGTTCCCCCAACAATGAGCAGTTCTTC.

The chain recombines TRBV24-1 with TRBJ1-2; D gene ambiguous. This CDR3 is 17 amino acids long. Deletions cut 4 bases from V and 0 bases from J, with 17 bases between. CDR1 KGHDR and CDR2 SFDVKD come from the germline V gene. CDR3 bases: TGTGCCACCAGTGACCCCCCTCGGCGGCCAGCTAACTATGGCTACACCTTC. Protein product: CATSDPPRRPANYGYTF.

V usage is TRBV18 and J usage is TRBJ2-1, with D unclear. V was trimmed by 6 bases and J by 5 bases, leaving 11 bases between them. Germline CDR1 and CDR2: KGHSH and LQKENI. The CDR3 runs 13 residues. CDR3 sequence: CASSVEMDNEQFF. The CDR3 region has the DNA TGTGCCAGCTCCGTCGAGATGGACAATGAGCAGTTCTTC. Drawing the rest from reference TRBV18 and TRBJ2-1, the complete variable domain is NAGVMQNPRHLVRRRGQEARLRCSPMKGHSHVYWYRQLPEEGLKFMVYLQKENIIDESGMPKERFSAEFPKEGPSILRIQQVVRGDSAAYFCASSVEMDNEQFFGPGTRLTVL.

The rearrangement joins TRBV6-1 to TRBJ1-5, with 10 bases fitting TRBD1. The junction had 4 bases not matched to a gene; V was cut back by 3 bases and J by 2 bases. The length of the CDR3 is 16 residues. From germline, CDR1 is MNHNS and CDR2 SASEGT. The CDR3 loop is CASSDRDRGRNQPQHF. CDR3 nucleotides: TGTGCCAGCAGTGACCGGGACAGGGGTCGCAATCAGCCCCAGCATTTT.

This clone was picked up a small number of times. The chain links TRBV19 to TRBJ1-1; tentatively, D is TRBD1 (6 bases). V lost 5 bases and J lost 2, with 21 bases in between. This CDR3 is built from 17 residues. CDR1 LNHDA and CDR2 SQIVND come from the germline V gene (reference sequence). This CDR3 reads CASSPQGAGVRNTEAFF. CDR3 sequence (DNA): TGTGCCAGTAGTCCACAGGGTGCCGGGGTGCGCAACACTGAAGCTTTCTTT.

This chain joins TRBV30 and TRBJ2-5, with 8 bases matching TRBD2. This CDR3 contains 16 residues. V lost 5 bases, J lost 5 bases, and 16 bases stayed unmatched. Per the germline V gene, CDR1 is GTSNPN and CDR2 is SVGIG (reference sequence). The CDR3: CAWLPKYRGGRETQYF. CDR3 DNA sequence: TGTGCCTGGTTGCCCAAGTATCGGGGGGGCCGGGAGACCCAGTACTTC.